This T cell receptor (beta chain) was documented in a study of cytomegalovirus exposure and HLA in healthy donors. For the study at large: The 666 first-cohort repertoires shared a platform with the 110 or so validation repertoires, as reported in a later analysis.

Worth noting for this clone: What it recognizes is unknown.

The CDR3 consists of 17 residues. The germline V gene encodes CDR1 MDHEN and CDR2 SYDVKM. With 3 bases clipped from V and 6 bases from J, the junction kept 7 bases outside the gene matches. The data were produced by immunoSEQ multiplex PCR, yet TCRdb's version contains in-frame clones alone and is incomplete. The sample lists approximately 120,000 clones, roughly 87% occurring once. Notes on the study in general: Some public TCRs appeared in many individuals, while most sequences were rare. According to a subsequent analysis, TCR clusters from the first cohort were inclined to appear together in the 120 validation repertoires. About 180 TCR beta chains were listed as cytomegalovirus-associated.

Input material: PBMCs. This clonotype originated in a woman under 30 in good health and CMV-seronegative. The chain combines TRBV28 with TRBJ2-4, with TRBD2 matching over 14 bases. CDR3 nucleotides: TGTGCCAGCAGTTTTGGGGGCGGGACTAGCGGGAGAAACATTCAGTACTTC. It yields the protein CASSFGGGTSGRNIQYF.